This TCR beta chain was sequenced in a study of cytomegalovirus exposure and HLA in healthy donors. Whole-study results and caveats: CMV antigen specificity of three CMV-associated chains was confirmed in vitro. Accurate HLA-A and HLA-B prediction from TCR beta sequences was reported for most subjects. TCR beta chains numbering some 150 were designated cytomegalovirus-associated.

PCR involved 60 Vbeta and 13 Jbeta primers. Profiling relied on immunoSEQ multiplex PCR, and the TCRdb table lists in-frame clones only, not all of them. The sample carries just over 150,000 clones, 65% to 90% recorded once. On this clone itself: Its antigen is not known.

Sample: PBMCs. The source is a woman aged 18-35 years in good health and CMV-seronegative.

For the CDR3, the DNA is TGTGCCAGCAGTGAGAACAGGGAAGGCCAGTACTTC. It codes for CASSENREGQYF. The chain joins TRBV6-5 to TRBJ2-5, with D maybe TRBD1 (6 bases). Germline V gene data show CDR1 as MNHEY and CDR2 as SVGAGI. This CDR3 comprises 12 residues. V was clipped by 5 bases and J by 10 bases, with 14 bases between them.